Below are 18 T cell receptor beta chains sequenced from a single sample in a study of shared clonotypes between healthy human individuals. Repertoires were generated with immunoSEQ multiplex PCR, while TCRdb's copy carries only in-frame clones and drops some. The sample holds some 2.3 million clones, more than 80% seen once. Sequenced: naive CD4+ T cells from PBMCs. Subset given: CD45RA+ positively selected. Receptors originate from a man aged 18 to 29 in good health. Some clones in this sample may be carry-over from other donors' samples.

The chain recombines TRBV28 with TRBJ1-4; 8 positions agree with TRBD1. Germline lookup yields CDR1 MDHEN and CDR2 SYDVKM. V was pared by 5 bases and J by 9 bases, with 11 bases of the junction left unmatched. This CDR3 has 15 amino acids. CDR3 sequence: CASSPTRGREKKLFF. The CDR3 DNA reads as TGTGCCAGCAGTCCTACCAGGGGGCGTGAGAAAAAACTGTTTTTT.

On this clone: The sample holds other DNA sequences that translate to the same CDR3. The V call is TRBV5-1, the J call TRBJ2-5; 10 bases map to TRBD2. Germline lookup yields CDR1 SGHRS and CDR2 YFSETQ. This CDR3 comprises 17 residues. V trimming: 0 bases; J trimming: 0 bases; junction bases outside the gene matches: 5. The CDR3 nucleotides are TGCGCCAGCAGCTTGGGGGGCCTAGCGGGAGACCAAGAGACCCAGTACTTC. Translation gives CASSLGGLAGDQETQYF. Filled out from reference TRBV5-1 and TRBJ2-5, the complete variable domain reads KAGVTQTPRYLIKTRGQQVTLSCSPISGHRSVSWYQQTPGQGLQFLFEYFSETQRNKGNFPGRFSGRQFSNSRSEMNVSTLELGDSALYLCASSLGGLAGDQETQYFGPGTRLLVL.

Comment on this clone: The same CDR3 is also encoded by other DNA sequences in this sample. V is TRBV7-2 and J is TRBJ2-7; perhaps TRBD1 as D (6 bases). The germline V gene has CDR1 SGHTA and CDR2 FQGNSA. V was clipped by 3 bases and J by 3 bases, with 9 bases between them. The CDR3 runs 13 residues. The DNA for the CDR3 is TGTGCCAGCAGCTTGGACAGAGTCTACGAGCAGTACTTC. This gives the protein CASSLDRVYEQYF. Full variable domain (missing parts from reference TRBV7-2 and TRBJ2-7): GAGVSQSPSNKVTEKGKDVELRCDPISGHTALYWYRQSLGQGLEFLIYFQGNSAPDKSGLPSDRFSAERTGGSVSTLTIQRTQQEDSAVYLCASSLDRVYEQYFGPGTRLTVT.

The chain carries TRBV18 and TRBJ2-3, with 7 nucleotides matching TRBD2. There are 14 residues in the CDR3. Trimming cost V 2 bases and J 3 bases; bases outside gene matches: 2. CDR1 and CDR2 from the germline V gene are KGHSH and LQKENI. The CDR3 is CASSPEGGTDTQYF. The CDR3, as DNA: TGTGCCAGCTCACCAGAGGGAGGGACAGATACGCAGTATTTT.

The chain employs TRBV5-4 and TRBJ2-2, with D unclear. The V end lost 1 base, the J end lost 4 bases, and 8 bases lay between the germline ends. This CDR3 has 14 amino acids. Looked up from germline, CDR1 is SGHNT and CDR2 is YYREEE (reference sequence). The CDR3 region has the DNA TGTGCCAGCAGCTTGTTAGCTACCACCGGGGAGCTGTTTTTT. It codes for CASSLLATTGELFF. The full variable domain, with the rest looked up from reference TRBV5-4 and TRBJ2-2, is ETGVTQSPTHLIKTRGQQVTLRCSSQSGHNTVSWYQQALGQGPQFIFQYYREEENGRGNFPPRFSGLQFPNYSSELNVNALELDDSALYLCASSLLATTGELFFGEGSRLTVL.

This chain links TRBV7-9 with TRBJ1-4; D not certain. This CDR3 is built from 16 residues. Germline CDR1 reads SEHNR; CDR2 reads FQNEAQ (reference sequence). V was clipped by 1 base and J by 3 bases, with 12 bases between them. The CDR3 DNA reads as TGTGCCAGCAGCTTAGGGGTGACATTACCTAATGAAAAACTGTTTTTT. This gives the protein CASSLGVTLPNEKLFF.

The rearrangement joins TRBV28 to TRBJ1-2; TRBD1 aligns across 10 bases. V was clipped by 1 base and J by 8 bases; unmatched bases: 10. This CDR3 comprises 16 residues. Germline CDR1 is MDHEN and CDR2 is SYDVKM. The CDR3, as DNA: TGTGCCAGCAGTTTATTCTCCGGGACAGGGGTGCGCGGCTACACCTTC. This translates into CASSLFSGTGVRGYTF.

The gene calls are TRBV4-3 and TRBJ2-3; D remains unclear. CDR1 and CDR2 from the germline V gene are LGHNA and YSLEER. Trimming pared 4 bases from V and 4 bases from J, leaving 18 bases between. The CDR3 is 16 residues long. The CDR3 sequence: CASSRRGVSGADTQYF. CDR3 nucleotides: TGCGCCAGCAGCCGCCGAGGAGTGTCGGGCGCAGATACGCAGTATTTT.

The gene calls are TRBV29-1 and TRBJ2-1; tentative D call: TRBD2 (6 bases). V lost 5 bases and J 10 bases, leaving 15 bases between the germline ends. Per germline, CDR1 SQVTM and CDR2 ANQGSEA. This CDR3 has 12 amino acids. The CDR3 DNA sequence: TGCAGCGTTTTTGTGACTAGTAAGGAGCAGTTCTTC. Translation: CSVFVTSKEQFF.

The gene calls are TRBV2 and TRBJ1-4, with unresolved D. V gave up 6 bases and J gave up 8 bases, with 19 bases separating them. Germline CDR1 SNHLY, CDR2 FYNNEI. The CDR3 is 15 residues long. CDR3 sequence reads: CASRATLGGNEKLFF. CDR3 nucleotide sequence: TGTGCCAGCAGAGCGACGTTAGGAGGGAACGAAAAACTGTTTTTT.

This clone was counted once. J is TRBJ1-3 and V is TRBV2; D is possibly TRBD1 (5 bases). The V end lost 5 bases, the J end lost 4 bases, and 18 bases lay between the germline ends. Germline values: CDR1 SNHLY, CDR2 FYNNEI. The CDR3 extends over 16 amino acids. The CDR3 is CASSIALGGRGNTIYF. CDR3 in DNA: TGTGCCAGCAGTATAGCTTTGGGGGGTCGAGGAAACACCATATATTTT.

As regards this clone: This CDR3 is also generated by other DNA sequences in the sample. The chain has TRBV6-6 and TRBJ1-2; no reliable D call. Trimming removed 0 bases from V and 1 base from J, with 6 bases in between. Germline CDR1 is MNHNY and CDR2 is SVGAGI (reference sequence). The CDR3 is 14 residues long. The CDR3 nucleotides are TGTGCCAGCAGTTACTCACAGCATAACTATGGCTACACCTTC. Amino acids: CASSYSQHNYGYTF.

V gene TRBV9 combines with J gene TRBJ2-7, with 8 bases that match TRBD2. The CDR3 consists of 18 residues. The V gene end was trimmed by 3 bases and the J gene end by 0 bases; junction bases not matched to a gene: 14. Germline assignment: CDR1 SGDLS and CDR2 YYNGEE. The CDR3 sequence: CASSGGGLAGRSSYEQYF. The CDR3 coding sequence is TGTGCCAGCAGCGGGGGCGGGCTAGCGGGCAGGAGCTCCTACGAGCAGTACTTC.

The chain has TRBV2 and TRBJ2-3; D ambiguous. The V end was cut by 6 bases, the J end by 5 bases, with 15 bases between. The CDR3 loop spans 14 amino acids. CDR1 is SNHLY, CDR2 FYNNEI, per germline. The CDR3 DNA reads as TGTGCCAGCAGCGCCCAGACTCGTCAAGATACGCAGTATTTT. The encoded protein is CASSAQTRQDTQYF.

Here the CDR3 reads CASSSSPSQGYTF. CDR3 DNA: TGTGCCAGCAGCTCCTCACCTAGTCAAGGCTACACCTTC. The chain employs TRBV11-2 and TRBJ1-2, with unresolved D. Germline-derived CDR1 and CDR2 are SGHAT and FQNNGV. CDR3 length: 13 residues. Between the trimmed V and J ends, which lost 4 bases and 8 bases, there was a span of 14 bases. Based on the CDR3 plus reference TRBV11-2 and TRBJ1-2, the full variable domain is EAGVAQSPRYKIIEKRQSVAFWCNPISGHATLYWYQQILGQGPKLLIQFQNNGVVDDSQLPKDRFSAERLKGVDSTLKIQPAKLEDSAVYLCASSSSPSQGYTFGSGTRLTVV.

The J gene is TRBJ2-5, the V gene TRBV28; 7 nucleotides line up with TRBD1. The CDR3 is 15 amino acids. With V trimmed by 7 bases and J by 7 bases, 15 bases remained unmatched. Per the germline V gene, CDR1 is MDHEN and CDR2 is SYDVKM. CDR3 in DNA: TGTGCCAGCACCGAGACAGGGCTCCTCTCCGGGACCCAGTACTTC. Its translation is CASTETGLLSGTQYF.

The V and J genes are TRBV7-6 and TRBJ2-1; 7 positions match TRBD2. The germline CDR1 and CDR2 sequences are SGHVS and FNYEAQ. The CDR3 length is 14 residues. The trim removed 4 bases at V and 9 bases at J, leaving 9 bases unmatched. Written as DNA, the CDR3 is TGTGCCAGCAGCTCTCCCCCGCGCGGGGGTGAGCAGTTCTTC. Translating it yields CASSSPPRGGEQFF.

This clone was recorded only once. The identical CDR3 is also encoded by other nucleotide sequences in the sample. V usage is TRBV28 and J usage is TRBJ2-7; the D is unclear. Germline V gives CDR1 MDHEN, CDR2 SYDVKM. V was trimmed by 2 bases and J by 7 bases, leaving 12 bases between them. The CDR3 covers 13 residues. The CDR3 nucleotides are TGTGCCAGCAGTTTACCCGGGTTTTATGAGCAGTACTTC. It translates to CASSLPGFYEQYF. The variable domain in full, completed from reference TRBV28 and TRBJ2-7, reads DVKVTQSSRYLVKRTGEKVFLECVQDMDHENMFWYRQDPGLGLRLIYFSYDVKMKEKGDIPEGYSVSREKKERFSLILESASTNQTSMYLCASSLPGFYEQYFGPGTRLTVT.